The 23 T cell receptor beta chains given below trace back to one sample, sequenced in a study of CD8+ T cells in alopecia areata. As to treatment: oral pan-JAK inhibitor, 5-10 mg twice daily. Extracted RNA was reverse transcribed into cDNA, the sequencing template. Data came from immunoSEQ multiplex PCR; TCRdb stores just in-frame clones and leaves some out. The sample contains over 150,000 clones, roughly three fifths of which appear only once. The source material was CD4+ T cells sorted from blood, sampled at week 4, from a patient treated with tofacitinib. These receptors were obtained from a human donor with alopecia areata.

This clone was counted between two and nine times. The V gene is TRBV11-2, the J gene TRBJ2-5; D call uncertain. CDR3 length: 13 amino acids. The V and J ends lost 5 bases and 4 bases respectively, with 11 bases between them. CDR1 is SGHAT, CDR2 FQNNGV, per germline. As DNA, the CDR3 is TGTGCCAGCAGCCGCACCCGAACAGAGACCCAGTACTTC. It codes for CASSRTRTETQYF.

This clone was seen more than once but under ten times. Within the sample, other DNA sequences also encode this same CDR3. The chain uses TRBV6-5 and TRBJ1-5; D not resolved. V lost 0 bases and J 7 bases, leaving 7 bases between the germline ends. Germline V gene lookup returns CDR1 MNHEY and CDR2 SVGAGI. The CDR3 covers 13 residues. This chain's CDR3 is CASSYSRGQPQHF. The CDR3 DNA is TGTGCCAGCAGTTACTCAAGAGGCCAGCCCCAGCATTTT.

Note on this clone: The same CDR3 also results from other DNA sequences found in this sample. The V gene is TRBV11-2, the J gene TRBJ2-5; D gene ambiguous. Germline CDR1 and CDR2: SGHAT and FQNNGV. V lost 3 bases, J lost 5 bases, and 1 base lay in between. The CDR3 runs 10 residues. The CDR3 nucleotides read TGTGCCAGCAGCTTGGAGACCCAGTACTTC. The encoded protein is CASSLETQYF.

On this clone itself: Other nucleotide sequences in the sample specify the same CDR3. The chain joins TRBV30 to TRBJ1-2; possible D gene TRBD1, 5 bases. Trimming removed 0 bases at V and 2 bases at J, with 7 bases between. The germline CDR1 and CDR2 sequences are GTSNPN and SVGIG (reference sequence). CDR3 length: 13 amino acids. Here the CDR3 DNA reads TGTGCCTGGAGTGTAGCAGGGAACTATGGCTACACCTTC. As protein: CAWSVAGNYGYTF.

In this sample, this clone turned up many times. The CDR3 bases are TGTGCCAGCTCAAAGACAGGGGATGAAAAACTGTTTTTT. It codes for CASSKTGDEKLFF. The J gene is TRBJ1-4, the V gene TRBV18, with 8 bases fitting TRBD1. The CDR3 has 13 residues. Trimming cost V 5 bases and J 6 bases; bases outside gene matches: 2. From germline, CDR1 is KGHSH and CDR2 LQKENI.

This clone has a handful of counts. CDR3 sequence: CASSAFRGGGTEAFF. CDR3 nucleotide sequence: TGTGCCAGCAGTGCATTTCGGGGGGGCGGGACTGAAGCTTTCTTT. The chain recombines TRBV25-1 with TRBJ1-1; tentatively, D is TRBD1 (6 bases). Trimming removed 4 bases from V and 5 bases from J, with 17 bases in between. CDR1 and CDR2 (germline): MGHDK, SYGVNS. This CDR3 region has 15 residues.

The chain's CDR3 is CSVGRLAGQINTGELFF. DNA for the CDR3: TGCAGCGTTGGCCGACTAGCGGGACAAATAAACACCGGGGAGCTGTTTTTT. The V call is TRBV29-1, the J call TRBJ2-2; 11 bases fit TRBD2. The V gene's germline CDR1 is SQVTM and CDR2 ANQGSEA. V lost 4 bases, J lost 2 bases, and 9 bases stayed unmatched. The CDR3 is 17 amino acids.

The CDR3 coding sequence is TGTGCCAGCAGTAAGGACAGGGCGGCAATGGGTCAGCCCCAGCATTTT. Amino acid sequence: CASSKDRAAMGQPQHF. The rearrangement uses TRBV2 and TRBJ1-5; 8 positions agree with TRBD1. Losses at the gene ends were 5 bases for V and 6 bases for J; bases not matched to a gene: 12. Germline-derived CDR1 and CDR2 are SNHLY and FYNNEI. This CDR3 comprises 16 residues.

The V call is TRBV7-8, the J call TRBJ2-7; 7 nucleotides match TRBD1. Germline loops: CDR1 SGHVS, CDR2 FQNEAQ. The CDR3 is 13 residues long. Trimming took 6 bases from V and 3 from J; bases not matched to a gene: 5. The chain's CDR3 is CASRRDRVYEQYF. CDR3 in DNA: TGTGCCAGCAGGCGCGACAGGGTCTACGAGCAGTACTTC.

This clone was observed once. The chain employs TRBV7-9 and TRBJ2-3; tentatively, D is TRBD2 (5 bases). Deletions cut 2 bases from V and 6 bases from J, with 12 bases between. The CDR3 spans 14 residues. CDR1 and CDR2 from the germline V gene are SEHNR and FQNEAQ (reference sequence). CDR3 sequence: CASSLTGKKDTQYF. The CDR3 nucleotides read TGTGCCAGCAGCTTAACCGGGAAGAAGGATACGCAGTATTTT. The full variable domain, in which reference TRBV7-9 and TRBJ2-3 provide the parts outside the CDR3, is DTGVSQNPRHKITKRGQNVTFRCDPISEHNRLYWYRQTLGQGPEFLTYFQNEAQLEKSRLLSDRFSAERPKGSFSTLEIQRTEQGDSAMYLCASSLTGKKDTQYFGPGTRLTVL.

V and J are TRBV29-1 and TRBJ2-1; 9 nucleotides line up with TRBD2. The germline V gene encodes CDR1 SQVTM and CDR2 ANQGSEA. The V and J ends lost 4 bases and 6 bases, in that order; junction bases with no gene match: 7. This CDR3 is built from 14 residues. CDR3 sequence: CSVVGSSGSNEQFF. For the CDR3, the DNA is TGCAGCGTTGTAGGGAGTAGCGGGAGCAATGAGCAGTTCTTC.

The V gene is TRBV9, the J gene TRBJ2-1; D is uncertain. Deletions cut 0 bases from V and 8 bases from J, with 3 bases between. CDR3 length: 11 amino acids. From germline, CDR1 is SGDLS and CDR2 YYNGEE. CDR3 in DNA: TGTGCCAGCAGCGTAGATCATGAGCAGTTCTTC. Amino acid sequence: CASSVDHEQFF.

Only a few counts were recorded for this clone. The J gene is TRBJ1-5, the V gene TRBV27, with TRBD1 matching over 7 bases. V shed 4 bases and J 4 bases; nucleotides not matched to a gene: 7. The CDR3 totals 15 residues. The V gene's germline CDR1 is MNHEY and CDR2 SMNVEV (reference sequence). Here the CDR3 reads CASSSLTGINQPQHF. In DNA, the CDR3 is TGTGCCAGCAGTTCACTGACAGGGATTAATCAGCCCCAGCATTTT.

This clone was counted a single time. J is TRBJ2-7 and V is TRBV25-1, with 14 bases fitting TRBD2. J gave up 4 bases and V 3 bases, and 2 bases lay outside the gene matches. Germline assignment: CDR1 MGHDK and CDR2 SYGVNS. This CDR3 comprises 15 residues. CDR3 DNA sequence: TGTGCCAGCAGTGAGACTAGCGGGAGGGTGTACGAGCAGTACTTC. It encodes CASSETSGRVYEQYF.

The chain joins TRBV6-1 to TRBJ1-5; unclear D gene. The germline gives CDR1 MNHNS, CDR2 SASEGT. The V gene lost 8 bases and the J gene lost 7 bases, with 15 bases spanning the gap. The CDR3 extends over 13 amino acids. The CDR3, as DNA: TGTGCCAGCGCCGGGGTGGCGGACCAGCCCCAGCATTTT. This gives the protein CASAGVADQPQHF.

CDR3 residues: CASTNTDTQYF. DNA of the CDR3: TGTGCCAGCACGAACACAGATACGCAGTATTTT. V is TRBV28 and J is TRBJ2-3; D unresolved. There are 11 residues in the CDR3. V gave up 7 bases and J gave up 2 bases, with 4 bases separating them. Germline assignment: CDR1 MDHEN and CDR2 SYDVKM.

This chain uses TRBV29-1 with TRBJ2-1; 7 bases match TRBD2. V lost 5 bases, J lost 9 bases, and 13 bases stayed unmatched. CDR1 and CDR2 (germline): SQVTM, ANQGSEA. The CDR3 spans 14 residues. The CDR3 region is CSVRVLAVEGEQFF. CDR3 bases: TGCAGCGTTCGGGTCCTAGCGGTGGAGGGTGAGCAGTTCTTC.

V and J are TRBV29-1 and TRBJ2-3, with TRBD1 identical over 10 bases. Germline assignment: CDR1 SQVTM and CDR2 ANQGSEA. After removal of 5 bases from V and 0 bases from J, the junction contained 5 bases not matched to a gene. The CDR3 has 15 amino acids. This CDR3 reads CSVTPGQGSTDTQYF. The DNA of the CDR3 is TGCAGCGTTACCCCGGGACAGGGGAGCACAGATACGCAGTATTTT.

A single count supports this clone. The rearrangement uses TRBV30 and TRBJ1-5, with D possibly TRBD1 on 6 matching bases. Germline values: CDR1 GTSNPN, CDR2 SVGIG (reference sequence). Trimming left V 1 base short and J 4 bases short, with 8 bases between. CDR3 length: 13 residues. The CDR3 DNA is TGTGCCTGGAGTGGGACAGCGAATCAGCCCCAGCATTTT. This gives the protein CAWSGTANQPQHF.

The rearrangement uses TRBV29-1 and TRBJ2-3; 12 bases agree with TRBD2. This CDR3 is 12 amino acids long. Germline V lookup: CDR1 SQVTM, CDR2 ANQGSEA. Unmatched junction bases numbered 0, after V lost 1 base and J lost 10 bases. CDR3 bases: TGCAGCGTTGAAGGACTAGCGGGAGCGCAGTATTTT. Translating it yields CSVEGLAGAQYF.

The count of this clone is one. Other DNA sequences in the same sample also yield this CDR3. The CDR3 reads CSVGGGNYGYTF. The CDR3 coding sequence is TGCAGCGTGGGAGGAGGTAACTATGGCTACACCTTC. V usage is TRBV29-1 and J usage is TRBJ1-2, with D uncertain. Per germline, CDR1 SQVTM and CDR2 ANQGSEA. Trimming pared 6 bases from V and 1 base from J, leaving 9 bases between. This CDR3 comprises 12 residues.

The V and J genes are TRBV6-5 and TRBJ2-7; D perhaps matches TRBD1 (6 bases). The CDR3 is made up of 14 amino acids. V dropped 2 bases and J dropped 3 bases, with 11 bases sitting between them. Per germline, CDR1 MNHEY and CDR2 SVGAGI. CDR3 amino acids: CASSYRDKDYEQYF. CDR3 sequence (DNA): TGTGCCAGCAGTTACCGGGACAAGGACTACGAGCAGTACTTC.

This clone was detected a few times. V usage is TRBV29-1 and J usage is TRBJ2-1; D remains unclear. This CDR3 has 13 residues. The germline V gene has CDR1 SQVTM and CDR2 ANQGSEA. The germline V and J ends were trimmed by 4 bases and 0 bases, with 7 bases remaining between them. This chain's CDR3 is CSVGMSSYNEQFF. For the CDR3, the DNA is TGCAGCGTTGGCATGAGCTCCTACAATGAGCAGTTCTTC.